This TCR beta chain is from a study of T cells in Graves' hyperthyroidism and ophthalmopathy. The table lists this clonotype with many counts. Its antigen remains unknown. The PBMCs studied were ones that came from 8.5 to 10 ml fresh peripheral blood. The study, taken as a whole, reports: Ophthalmopathy stood apart from stable hyperthyroidism in a 13 V-J model. Before onset, ophthalmopathy was predicted by the model a median approximately 6.5 months earlier.

Using RNA transcripts as the source, TCR beta CDR3 regions were amplified. Using the HTBI primer set, a first-round RT-PCR was run on the TCR CDR3. TCRdb analysed the multiplex PCR reads with MiXCR anew, one entry per CDR3 protein. Of about 350,000 distinct CDR3 sequences listed, about 15% are singletons. This CDR3 has 15 residues. Trimming pared 3 bases from V and 0 bases from J, leaving 11 bases between. The receptor's source is a woman between 25 and 40 years old with Graves' hyperthyroidism. Source material: blood. This chain uses TRBV12-3 or TRBV12-4 with TRBJ1-1, with D perhaps TRBD1 (5 bases). The CDR3 DNA reads TGTGCCAGCAGTTTGCAGGGAGGGGTGAACACTGAAGCTTTCTTT. Residues: CASSLQGGVNTEAFF.